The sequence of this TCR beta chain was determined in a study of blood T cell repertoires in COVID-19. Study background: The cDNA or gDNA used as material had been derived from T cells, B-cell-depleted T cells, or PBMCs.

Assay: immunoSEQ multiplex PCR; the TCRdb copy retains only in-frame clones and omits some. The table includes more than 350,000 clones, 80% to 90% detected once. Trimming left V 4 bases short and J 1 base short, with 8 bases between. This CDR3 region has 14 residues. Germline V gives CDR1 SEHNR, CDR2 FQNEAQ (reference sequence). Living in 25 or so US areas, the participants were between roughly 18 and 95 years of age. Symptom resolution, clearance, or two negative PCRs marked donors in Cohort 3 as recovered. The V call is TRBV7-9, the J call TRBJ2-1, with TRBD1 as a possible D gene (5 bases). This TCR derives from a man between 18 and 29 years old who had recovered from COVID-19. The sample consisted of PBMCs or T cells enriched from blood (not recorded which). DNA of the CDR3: TGTGCCAGCAGCTCACCAGGGTCCTACAATGAGCAGTTCTTC. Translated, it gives CASSSPGSYNEQFF.